The 5 T cell receptor beta chains presented below share a single source sample, sequenced in a study of T cells in Graves' hyperthyroidism and ophthalmopathy (dated by TCRdb to 2018 to 2020). The method was multiplex PCR. The sequencing machine was an Illumina HiSeq 2000. TCR beta CDR3 regions were amplified from RNA transcripts. A first-round RT-PCR of the TCR CDR3 used the HTBI primer set with the Qiagen OneStep RT-PCR kit. TCRdb passed the public sequencing reads through fastp at Q25 and MiXCR, retaining productive beta sequences. Rows matching on CDR3 protein sequence are summarized as one entry with the most common DNA and genes. For this sample there are 200,000 to 300,000 distinct CDR3 sequences; around 17% appear just once. Around 26% of the sample rests with the top ten. The sample comprised blood. These receptor sequences come from a woman aged 18-35 years with Graves' ophthalmopathy.

This clonotype was counted at least ten times. This rearrangement joins TRBV20-1 to TRBJ2-7; 8 nucleotides line up with TRBD1. The V segment lost 0 bases and the J segment 3 bases; nucleotides outside the gene matches: 7. In germline, CDR1 is DFQATT, CDR2 SNEGSKA (reference sequence). The CDR3 runs 15 residues. CDR3 bases: TGCAGTGCTAGAGAAGGGGCAGGGGGCTTCTACGAGCAGTACTTC. This gives the protein CSAREGAGGFYEQYF.

The chain employs TRBV19 and TRBJ2-7; 10 nucleotides line up with TRBD1. There are 16 residues in the CDR3. Germline CDR1 and CDR2: LNHDA and SQIVND (reference sequence). The ends lost 3 bases at V and 2 bases at J; junction bases unmatched: 7. CDR3 region: CASSIHDRGRPYEQYF. CDR3 coding DNA: TGTGCCAGTAGTATCCATGACAGGGGGCGCCCCTACGAGCAGTACTTC.

This clonotype was seen only a few times. J is TRBJ2-7 and V is TRBV27; 10 bases align to TRBD2. The CDR3 covers 16 residues. CDR1 and CDR2 (germline): MNHEY, SMNVEV (reference sequence). Trimming cost V 5 bases and J 4 bases; bases outside gene matches: 11. CDR3 loop: CASSPRFASGGYEQYF. The CDR3 nucleotides read TGTGCCAGCAGTCCCCGGTTCGCTAGCGGGGGATACGAGCAGTACTTC.

This clonotype was seen repeatedly, ten times or more. The rearrangement links TRBV30 to TRBJ2-1, with D maybe TRBD2 (6 bases). CDR1 is GTSNPN and CDR2 is SVGIG in the germline V gene (reference sequence). This CDR3 comprises 14 residues. V gave up 8 bases and J gave up 2 bases, with 16 bases separating them. This chain's CDR3 is CAGKRETAYNEQFF. CDR3 coding DNA: TGTGCCGGCAAACGGGAGACCGCCTACAATGAGCAGTTCTTC.

This clonotype was detected many times. This chain joins TRBV6-2 or TRBV6-3 and TRBJ2-7; weak D call: TRBD1 (5 bases). V lost 7 bases, J lost 3 bases, and 13 bases lay in between. Germline-derived CDR1 and CDR2 are MNHEY and SVGEGT. CDR3 length: 13 amino acids. As DNA, the CDR3 is TGTGCCAGCACCCCCCCAGGGTACTACGAGCAGTACTTC. Its translation: CASTPPGYYEQYF.